Presented here are 2 T cell receptor beta chains from one specimen sequenced in a study of T cells in Graves' hyperthyroidism and ophthalmopathy. The source material, RNA transcripts, was used to amplify TCR beta CDR3 regions. A set of HTBI primers served as the primers for a first-round RT-PCR of the TCR CDR3. TCRdb recomputed calls from the multiplex PCR reads with MiXCR, one row per CDR3 protein. The sample consists of a few hundred thousand distinct CDR3 sequences, 15% to 20% of them appearing once. The sequencing sample was made of blood. These receptors were taken from a woman aged 18-29 years with Graves' ophthalmopathy.

The chain joins TRBV10-1 to TRBJ2-2; tentative D call: TRBD2 (5 bases). CDR1 WNHNN and CDR2 SYGVQD come from the germline V gene (reference sequence). The CDR3 sequence is 14 residues long. Trimming removed 2 bases from V and 7 bases from J, with 11 bases in between. CDR3 sequence: CASSEGGELGELFF. The CDR3 DNA reads TGCGCCAGCAGTGAGGGTGGGGAGCTCGGGGAGCTGTTTTTT.

Concerning this clonotype: The germline gene is not matched at one end of the junction; a read error may be the cause. This chain links TRBV10-3 with TRBJ1-6, with D possibly being TRBD1 (6 bases). The CDR3 consists of 17 residues. Germline-derived CDR1 and CDR2 are ENHRY and SYGVKD. The CDR3 DNA reads as TGTGCCATCAGTGAAATGGGGGCCAGCTCCTATAATTCACCCCGCCACTTT. The encoded protein is CAISEMGASSYNSPRHF.